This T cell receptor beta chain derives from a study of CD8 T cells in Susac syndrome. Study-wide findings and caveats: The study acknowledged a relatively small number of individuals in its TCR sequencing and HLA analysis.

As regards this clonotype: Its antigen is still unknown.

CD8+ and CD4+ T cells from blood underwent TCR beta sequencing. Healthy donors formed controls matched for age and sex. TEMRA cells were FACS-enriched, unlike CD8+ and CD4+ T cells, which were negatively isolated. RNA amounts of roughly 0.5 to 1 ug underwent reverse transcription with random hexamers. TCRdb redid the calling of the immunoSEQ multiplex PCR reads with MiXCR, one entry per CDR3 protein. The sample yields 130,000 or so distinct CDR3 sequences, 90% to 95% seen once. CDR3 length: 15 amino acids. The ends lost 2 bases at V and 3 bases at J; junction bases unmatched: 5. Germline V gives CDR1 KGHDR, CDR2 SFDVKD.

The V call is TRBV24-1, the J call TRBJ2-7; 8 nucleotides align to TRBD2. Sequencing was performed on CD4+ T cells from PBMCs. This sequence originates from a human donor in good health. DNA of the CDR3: TGTGCCACCAGTGATTCTCAGCGGGAGATCTACGAGCAGTACTTC. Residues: CATSDSQREIYEQYF.